This passage covers 14 T cell receptor beta chains from one sample sequenced in a study of long-term antiretroviral therapy in people with HIV. It was version v3.0 of the immunoSEQ assay that was run at survey level. Libraries were prepared by immunoSEQ multiplex PCR; TCRdb keeps only in-frame clonotypes and omits some of them. The sample lists 15,000 to 20,000 clones, over 65% occurring once. This sample comprised unsorted PBMCs, obtained 0.5 years before starting antiretroviral therapy. All receptors derive from a woman aged 45-59 years with HIV.

This chain links TRBV28 with TRBJ2-7; the match to TRBD1 covers 9 bases. Germline V gene lookup returns CDR1 MDHEN and CDR2 SYDVKM. The CDR3 loop spans 17 amino acids. The ends lost 6 bases at V and 4 bases at J; junction bases unmatched: 16. The CDR3 bases are TGTGCCAGCAGGACAGTTCTGCCGGGACAGGGTAATTACGAGCAGTACTTC. It yields the protein CASRTVLPGQGNYEQYF.

V is TRBV30 and J is TRBJ2-5; D gene uncertain. V was clipped by 0 bases and J by 5 bases, with 7 bases between them. This CDR3 has 12 residues. Germline V gives CDR1 GTSNPN, CDR2 SVGIG (reference sequence). CDR3 amino acids: CAWSVSRETQYF. CDR3 sequence (DNA): TGTGCCTGGAGTGTAAGTAGGGAGACCCAGTACTTC.

The rearrangement uses TRBV18 and TRBJ1-6; D is ambiguous. V was cut by 3 bases and J by 9 bases, with 12 bases left in between. The germline CDR1 and CDR2 sequences are KGHSH and LQKENI. CDR3 length: 14 residues. CDR3 nucleotides: TGTGCCAGCTCACCCAGATTAGAAGGTTCACCCCTCCACTTT. This encodes CASSPRLEGSPLHF.

The chain joins TRBV5-5 to TRBJ1-3; D perhaps matches TRBD1 (6 bases). Germline V gene data show CDR1 as SGHKS and CDR2 as YYEKEE (reference sequence). This CDR3 has 16 amino acids. V gave up 5 bases and J gave up 6 bases, with 21 bases separating them. The CDR3 DNA is TGTGCCAGCAGTCGAGATACAGGGAATCGTGAAAACACCATATATTTT. Translating it yields CASSRDTGNRENTIYF.

This clone appeared once. The rearrangement links TRBV4-1 to TRBJ1-1, with TRBD1 as a possible D gene (5 bases). Trimming shortened V by 4 bases and J by 4 bases, and 13 bases separated the two germline ends. The CDR3 consists of 14 residues. Germline V CDR1 and CDR2: MGHRA, YSYEKL. For the CDR3, the DNA is TGCGCCAGCAGCCGATTGCAAAGGGGCACTGAAGCTTTCTTT. Translating it yields CASSRLQRGTEAFF.

V gene TRBV19 combines with J gene TRBJ1-2, with 8 positions matching TRBD1. Germline V gene lookup returns CDR1 LNHDA and CDR2 SQIVND (reference sequence). This CDR3 region has 14 residues. V lost 3 bases to trimming and J lost 8 bases; unmatched junction nucleotides: 8. The CDR3 loop is CASSMDQGARGYTF. In nucleotides, the CDR3 is TGTGCCAGTAGTATGGATCAGGGGGCGAGGGGCTACACCTTC. Drawing the rest from reference TRBV19 and TRBJ1-2, the complete variable domain is DGGITQSPKYLFRKEGQNVTLSCEQNLNHDAMYWYRQDPGQGLRLIYYSQIVNDFQKGDIAEGYSVSREKKESFPLTVTSAQKNPTAFYLCASSMDQGARGYTFGSGTRLTVV.

The chain recombines TRBV7-9 with TRBJ1-1; D is undetermined. This CDR3 is built from 14 residues. Germline V gives CDR1 SEHNR, CDR2 FQNEAQ (reference sequence). Between the trimmed V and J ends, which lost 0 bases and 1 base, there was a span of 6 bases. The CDR3 nucleotides read TGTGCCAGCAGCTTAGCGGTGGGGAACACTGAAGCTTTCTTT. This codes for CASSLAVGNTEAFF.

In this sample, this clone is medium-sized. This chain uses TRBV6-6 with TRBJ2-3, with no clear D. With 6 bases removed from V and 3 bases from J, the gap between germline ends came to 7 bases. The CDR3 is made up of 12 amino acids. Germline V CDR1 and CDR2: MNHNY, SVGAGI (reference sequence). DNA of the CDR3: TGTGCCAGCAGCGAGCGAACAGATACGCAGTATTTT. Its protein is CASSERTDTQYF.

The CDR3 nucleotides are TGTGCCATCAGGCAAACAGGGAGCTCCTACAATGAGCAGTTCTTC. Translating it yields CAIRQTGSSYNEQFF. This rearrangement joins TRBV10-3 to TRBJ2-1, with a weak D call TRBD1 (6 bases). The length of the CDR3 is 15 residues. CDR1 and CDR2 (germline): ENHRY, SYGVKD. With 6 bases removed from V and 0 bases from J, the gap between germline ends came to 12 bases.

The chain carries TRBV4-1 and TRBJ1-2, with D possibly TRBD1 on 5 matching bases. Germline V gene lookup returns CDR1 MGHRA and CDR2 YSYEKL. This CDR3 is built from 16 residues. V lost 4 bases and J lost 5, with 20 bases in between. This CDR3 reads CASSPIRQGSRYGYTF. Written as DNA, the CDR3 is TGCGCCAGCAGCCCAATCCGCCAGGGCTCGAGGTATGGCTACACCTTC.

The chain uses TRBV9 and TRBJ1-3, with D possibly TRBD1 on 5 matching bases. The length of the CDR3 is 15 residues. The V end was cut by 0 bases, the J end by 4 bases, with 11 bases between. Germline CDR1 and CDR2: SGDLS and YYNGEE. The DNA for the CDR3 is TGTGCCAGCAGCGTAGATCAGGGTGGAGGAAACACCATATATTTT. Its protein is CASSVDQGGGNTIYF. The variable domain in full, completed from reference TRBV9 and TRBJ1-3, reads DSGVTQTPKHLITATGQRVTLRCSPRSGDLSVYWYQQSLDQGLQFLIQYYNGEERAKGNILERFSAQQFPDLHSELNLSSLELGDSALYFCASSVDQGGGNTIYFGEGSWLTVV.

This clone was found a few times. The V call is TRBV6-5, the J call TRBJ1-2, with D maybe TRBD1 (6 bases). The CDR3 extends over 13 amino acids. V lost 6 bases and J lost 6, with 14 bases in between. Per germline, CDR1 MNHEY and CDR2 SVGAGI. The CDR3 loop is CASRTGTSNGYTF. The CDR3 region has the DNA TGTGCCAGCAGAACCGGGACATCTAATGGCTACACCTTC.

The chain combines TRBV30 with TRBJ2-5; 8 bases line up with TRBD1. This CDR3 contains 14 residues. The germline gives CDR1 GTSNPN, CDR2 SVGIG (reference sequence). Trimming took 1 base from V and 5 from J; bases not matched to a gene: 6. Here the CDR3 reads CAWSGTGGFETQYF. The DNA of the CDR3 is TGTGCCTGGAGTGGAACAGGGGGATTCGAGACCCAGTACTTC.

This clone was observed once. The chain couples TRBV10-2 to TRBJ1-1; D not certain. There are 10 residues in the CDR3. V was pared by 10 bases and J by 1 base, with 4 bases between. Germline V lookup: CDR1 WSHSY, CDR2 SAAADI. Written as DNA, the CDR3 is TGCGCCACCGGGAACACTGAAGCTTTCTTT. Amino acids: CATGNTEAFF.